The 9 T cell receptor beta chains below come from one sample, sequenced in a study of T cells in Graves' hyperthyroidism and ophthalmopathy (dated by TCRdb to the late 2010s). Libraries were built with multiplex PCR. The sequencer listed for this sample is Illumina HiSeq 2000. The TCR beta CDR3 regions were amplified from the RNA transcripts. A first-round RT-PCR of the TCR CDR3 used the HTBI primer set with the Qiagen OneStep RT-PCR kit. TCRdb ran its own pipeline on the public reads, namely fastp trimming at Q25 and MiXCR clone calling, and kept in-frame beta chains. Identical CDR3 proteins give one entry, which carries the most common genes and DNA. Within this sample are over 250,000 distinct CDR3 sequences, with 20% to 30% of them counted one time only. The ten largest clones represent roughly 24% of the sample. Input material: blood. Every receptor here comes from a man aged 40-49 years with Graves' hyperthyroidism that later progressed to Graves' ophthalmopathy.

This clonotype was detected only once. V gene TRBV6-5 combines with J gene TRBJ2-7; D might be TRBD2 (6 bases). The germline gives CDR1 MNHEY, CDR2 SVGAGI. This CDR3 has 13 amino acids. With 0 bases removed from V and 7 bases from J, the gap between germline ends came to 10 bases. The CDR3 nucleotides are TGTGCCAGCAGTTACTCGGCCGGAGGGGAGCAGTACTTC. Its protein product is CASSYSAGGEQYF.

This clonotype showed up many times. CDR3 nucleotide sequence: TGTGCCAGCAGTTACCCCAGGGGACGCAATCAGCCCCAGCATTTT. This gives the protein CASSYPRGRNQPQHF. The chain links TRBV6-2 or TRBV6-3 to TRBJ1-5; TRBD1 is a possible D gene (6 bases). This CDR3 has 15 amino acids. The ends were cut back, 2 bases at V and 2 bases at J, with 10 bases in the middle. Per the germline V gene, CDR1 is MNHEY and CDR2 is SVGEGT.

V is TRBV6-2 or TRBV6-3 and J is TRBJ2-7; D not certain. The CDR3 has 12 amino acids. V lost 5 bases and J 2 bases, leaving 7 bases between the germline ends. In germline, CDR1 is MNHEY, CDR2 SVGEGT. The CDR3 protein is CASSHRAYEQYF. CDR3 nucleotide sequence: TGTGCCAGCAGTCATCGGGCCTACGAGCAGTACTTC.

In its sample, this clonotype was seen many times. The chain couples TRBV5-1 to TRBJ1-1, with 9 nucleotides matching TRBD1. After removal of 2 bases from V and 4 bases from J, the junction contained 9 bases not matched to a gene. Germline values: CDR1 SGHRS, CDR2 YFSETQ. This CDR3 spans 16 amino acids. This CDR3 reads CASSLGQGWGSTEAFF. CDR3 coding DNA: TGCGCCAGCAGCTTAGGACAGGGGTGGGGGAGCACTGAAGCTTTCTTT.

This clonotype was found many times. The J gene is TRBJ2-7, the V gene TRBV7-3; possible D gene TRBD2, 5 bases. Germline V gene data show CDR1 as SGHTA and CDR2 as FQGTGA. CDR3 length: 12 residues. Between the trimmed V and J ends, which lost 2 bases and 9 bases, there was a span of 11 bases. CDR3 protein: CASSLDGGGQYF. CDR3 nucleotides: TGTGCCAGCAGCTTAGATGGAGGTGGGCAGTACTTC. Combining the CDR3 with reference TRBV7-3 and TRBJ2-7 gives the whole variable domain GAGVSQTPSNKVTEKGKYVELRCDPISGHTALYWYRQSLGQGPEFLIYFQGTGAADDSGLPNDRFFAVRPEGSVSTLKIQRTERGDSAVYLCASSLDGGGQYFGPGTRLTVT.

This clonotype was seen repeatedly, ten times or more. This sequence joins TRBV11-2 and TRBJ2-2; D is unclear. CDR1 and CDR2 (germline): SGHAT, FQNNGV. This CDR3 comprises 13 residues. The V end was cut by 0 bases, the J end by 7 bases, with 6 bases between. For the CDR3, the DNA is TGTGCCAGCAGCTTAGATCGGGTCGGGGAGCTGTTTTTT. Its protein is CASSLDRVGELFF. Filled out from reference TRBV11-2 and TRBJ2-2, the complete variable domain reads EAGVAQSPRYKIIEKRQSVAFWCNPISGHATLYWYQQILGQGPKLLIQFQNNGVVDDSQLPKDRFSAERLKGVDSTLKIQPAKLEDSAVYLCASSLDRVGELFFGEGSRLTVL.

The V and J genes are TRBV12-3 or TRBV12-4 and TRBJ2-4; the match to TRBD1 covers 7 bases. The ends lost 5 bases at V and 3 bases at J; junction bases unmatched: 13. The CDR3 covers 17 residues. This chain's CDR3 is CASSVEKGAEFKNIQYF. The CDR3 bases are TGTGCCAGCAGTGTCGAGAAGGGGGCAGAGTTCAAAAACATTCAGTACTTC.

The CDR3 reads CASSSMAGAGNTIYF. The CDR3 bases are TGTGCCAGCAGCTCCATGGCCGGGGCTGGAAACACCATATATTTT. This chain connects TRBV7-2 to TRBJ1-3; no definite D call. The germline gives CDR1 SGHTA, CDR2 FQGNSA. This CDR3 is built from 15 residues. V was shortened by 4 bases and J by 2 bases, with 12 bases between the two germline ends.

This clonotype has at least ten counts. J is TRBJ2-7 and V is TRBV5-5, with a possible D match to TRBD1 (5 bases). CDR3 length equals 14 residues. Trimming cost V 0 bases and J 2 bases, with 9 bases left between them. The germline V gene encodes CDR1 SGHKS and CDR2 YYEKEE (reference sequence). CDR3 DNA: TGTGCCAGCAGCTTGGTAGTCAGGGCCTACGAGCAGTACTTC. Encoded protein: CASSLVVRAYEQYF.